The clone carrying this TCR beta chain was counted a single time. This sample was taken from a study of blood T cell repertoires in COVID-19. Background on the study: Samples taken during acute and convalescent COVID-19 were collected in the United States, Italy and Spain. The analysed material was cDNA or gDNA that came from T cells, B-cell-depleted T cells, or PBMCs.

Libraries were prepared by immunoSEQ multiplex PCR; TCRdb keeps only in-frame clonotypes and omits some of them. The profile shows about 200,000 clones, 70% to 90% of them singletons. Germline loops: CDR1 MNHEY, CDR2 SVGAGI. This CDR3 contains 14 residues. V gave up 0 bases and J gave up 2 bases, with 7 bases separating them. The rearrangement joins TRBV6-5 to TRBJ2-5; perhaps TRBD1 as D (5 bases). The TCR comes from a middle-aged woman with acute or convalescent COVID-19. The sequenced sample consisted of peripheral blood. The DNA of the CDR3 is TGTGCCAGCAGTTACTCGGGGCAGCAAGAGACCCAGTACTTC. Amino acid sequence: CASSYSGQQETQYF.